This TCR beta chain stems from a study of glioma-infiltrating T cells after dendritic cell vaccination. In the study overall: Dendritic cells derived from monocytes and pulsed with autologous tumor lysate formed the vaccine. Study-wide points: Higher pretreatment TIL content predicted longer progression-free time and survival.

CDR1 and CDR2 from the germline V gene are GTSNPN and SVGIG (reference sequence). Between the trimmed V and J ends, which lost 0 bases and 0 bases, there was a span of 8 bases. This CDR3 has 14 residues. Notes on this clone: Its specificity is not known.

The PCR used 60 V beta and 13 J beta primers. Produced via immunoSEQ multiplex PCR; TCRdb's table is partial and in-frame only. The repertoire includes some 110,000 clones, roughly 90% of them detected once, and around 2.6% sits in the top ten. Time point meaning: after dendritic cell vaccination, including at tumor progression/relapse. Fresh-frozen tumor tissue and more than two years of survival data were available for all. This receptor was taken from a human donor with glioblastoma. Sequences were derived from blood, sampled after dendritic cell vaccination. J is TRBJ1-1 and V is TRBV30; no firm D call. CDR3 sequence: CAWSVPGMNTEAFF. CDR3 nucleotides: TGTGCCTGGAGTGTACCGGGGATGAACACTGAAGCTTTCTTT.